The 2 T cell receptor beta chains in this list originate from one sample, sequenced in a study of blood T cell repertoires in COVID-19. Repertoires were generated with immunoSEQ multiplex PCR, while TCRdb's copy carries only in-frame clones and drops some. The sample consists of 45,000 or so clones, roughly 84% of them appearing once. The sample taken for sequencing was peripheral blood. The receptors originated from a woman in her sixties or seventies with acute or convalescent COVID-19.

The V gene is TRBV25-1, the J gene TRBJ1-2, with D uncertain. The V and J ends lost 9 bases and 8 bases respectively, with 19 bases between them. Germline values: CDR1 MGHDK, CDR2 SYGVNS. The CDR3 is 13 amino acids. This CDR3 reads CASRGPSLEGYTF. The CDR3 DNA reads TGTGCCAGTCGAGGGCCCTCCCTAGAGGGCTACACCTTC.

The J gene is TRBJ1-2, the V gene TRBV28, with D maybe TRBD1 (5 bases). Germline V gene lookup returns CDR1 MDHEN and CDR2 SYDVKM. There are 12 residues in the CDR3. V was shortened by 5 bases and J by 4 bases, with 8 bases between the two germline ends. CDR3 DNA sequence: TGTGCCAGCAGTACAGGTGTCTATGGCTACACCTTC. Its translation: CASSTGVYGYTF.